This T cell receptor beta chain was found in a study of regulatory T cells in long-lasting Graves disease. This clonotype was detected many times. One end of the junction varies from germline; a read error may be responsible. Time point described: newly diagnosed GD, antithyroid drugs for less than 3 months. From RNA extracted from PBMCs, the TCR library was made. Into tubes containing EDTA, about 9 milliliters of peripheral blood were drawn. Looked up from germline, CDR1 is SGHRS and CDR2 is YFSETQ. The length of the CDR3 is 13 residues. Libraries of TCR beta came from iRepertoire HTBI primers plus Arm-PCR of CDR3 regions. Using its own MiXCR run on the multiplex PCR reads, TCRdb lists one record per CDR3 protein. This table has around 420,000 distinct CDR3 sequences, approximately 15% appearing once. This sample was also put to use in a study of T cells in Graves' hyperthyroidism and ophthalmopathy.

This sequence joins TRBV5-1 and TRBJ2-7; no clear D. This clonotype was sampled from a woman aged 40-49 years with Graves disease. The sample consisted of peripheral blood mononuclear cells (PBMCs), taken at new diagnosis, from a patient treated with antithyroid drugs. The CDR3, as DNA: TGTGCCAGCAGCTTAGACGGAGCTTACGAGCAGTACTTC. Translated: CASSLDGAYEQYF.